These 9 T cell receptor beta chains were sequenced from one sample in a study of neurological immune-mediated disorders. TCRdb processed the 5' RACE reads anew with MiXCR; each CDR3 protein has one entry. The table has about 80,000 distinct CDR3 sequences, about 9.5% seen once. The material sequenced was PBMCs. The receptors come from a man aged 45-65 years in good health.

As concerns this clonotype: A much larger clone sits a single nucleotide away, making a read error possible. V is TRBV4-2 and J is TRBJ2-1, with 8 bases fitting TRBD2. Per the germline V gene, CDR1 is LGHNA and CDR2 is YNFKEQ. V lost 0 bases and J lost 4; bases outside the gene matches: 14. The CDR3 sequence is 19 residues long. The DNA of the CDR3 is TGTGCCAGCAGCCAAGAAGGGCTCGGGAGGGGGGCCTATTACAATGAGCAGTTCTTC. This translates into CASSQEGLGRGAYYNEQFF.

Many counts were recorded for this clonotype. The V and J genes are TRBV5-1 and TRBJ2-5, with 8 nucleotides matching TRBD1. The CDR3 loop spans 14 amino acids. The junction had 1 base not matched to a gene; V was cut back by 1 base and J by 2 bases. Germline CDR1 and CDR2: SGHRS and YFSETQ. The CDR3 is CASSLYRGQETQYF. Here the CDR3 DNA reads TGCGCCAGCAGCTTGTACAGGGGGCAAGAGACCCAGTACTTC.

This clonotype was seen ten or more times. The V and J genes are TRBV11-2 and TRBJ2-3; D gene ambiguous. This CDR3 has 15 residues. Trimming took off 2 bases at V and 6 bases at J, with 15 bases between the two ends. The germline CDR1 and CDR2 sequences are SGHAT and FQNNGV. The CDR3 nucleotides read TGTGCCAGCAGCTTAACCTATTCCCGGCCGGATACGCAGTATTTT. As protein: CASSLTYSRPDTQYF.

On this clonotype itself: Because the CDR3's place on the DNA is in doubt, the DNA is left out and the CDR3 is given as listed by TCRdb. The chain combines TRBV11-2 with TRBJ2-2; the tabulated D call, TRBD2, remains unverified against the DNA. The CDR3 length equals 19 residues, ends included. CDR1 and CDR2 (germline): SGHAT, FQNNGV. CDR3 loop: CASSFYICSARGNTGELFF.

Ten or more counts support this clonotype. This sequence joins TRBV10-3 and TRBJ2-6; weak D call: TRBD2 (6 bases). CDR1 and CDR2 (germline): ENHRY, SYGVKD. The length of the CDR3 is 17 residues. V lost 5 bases to trimming and J lost 0 bases, with 14 bases between them. This CDR3 is CAISPRDLSSGANVLTF. The CDR3, as DNA: TGTGCCATCAGTCCCCGGGACTTAAGCTCTGGGGCCAACGTCCTGACTTTC.

DNA for the CDR3: TGTGCCAGTAGTGGGACTAGCGGTGGGTCCGATACGCAGTATTTT. Its protein is CASSGTSGGSDTQYF. The chain links TRBV19 to TRBJ2-3, with 11 bases matching TRBD2. V lost 5 bases and J lost 6; bases outside the gene matches: 7. Germline V gene sequence: CDR1 LNHDA, CDR2 SQIVND (reference sequence). This CDR3 comprises 15 residues. Filled out from reference TRBV19 and TRBJ2-3, the complete variable domain reads DGGITQSPKYLFRKEGQNVTLSCEQNLNHDAMYWYRQDPGQGLRLIYYSQIVNDFQKGDIAEGYSVSREKKESFPLTVTSAQKNPTAFYLCASSGTSGGSDTQYFGPGTRLTVL.

The rearrangement uses TRBV5-1 and TRBJ2-5, with 7 bases lining up with TRBD2. The J segment lost 4 bases and the V segment lost 0 bases, leaving 9 bases of the junction unmatched. This CDR3 spans 16 amino acids. Looked up from germline, CDR1 is SGHRS and CDR2 is YFSETQ. The CDR3 region has the DNA TGCGCCAGCAGCTTGGAATCGGGAGGTGGTGTAGAGACCCAGTACTTC. This sequence encodes CASSLESGGGVETQYF.

In its sample, this clonotype was seen many times. The chain carries TRBV12-5 and TRBJ1-6; D gene unclear. CDR1 is LGHNT, CDR2 FRNRAP, per germline. This CDR3 spans 16 amino acids. The germline V and J ends were trimmed by 0 bases and 6 bases, with 12 bases remaining between them. CDR3: CASGLVNRQSNSPLHF. The DNA for the CDR3 is TGTGCTAGTGGTTTGGTAAATCGGCAGAGTAATTCACCCCTCCACTTT.

V gene TRBV3-1 combines with J gene TRBJ2-4, with 11 bases identical to TRBD2. This CDR3 is 19 amino acids long. Germline V gene data show CDR1 as LGHDT and CDR2 as YNNKEL (reference sequence). Trimming cost V 1 base and J 3 bases; bases outside gene matches: 11. The CDR3 is CASSQGLAGLLGDKNIQYF. The CDR3 bases are TGTGCCAGCAGCCAAGGACTAGCGGGGCTCCTAGGGGACAAAAACATTCAGTACTTC. The full variable domain, rest sourced from reference TRBV3-1 and TRBJ2-4, is DTAVSQTPKYLVTQMGNDKSIKCEQNLGHDTMYWYKQDSKKFLKIMFSYNNKELIINETVPNRFSPKSPDKAHLNLHINSLELGDSAVYFCASSQGLAGLLGDKNIQYFGAGTRLSVL.